This T cell receptor (beta chain) was identified during a study of PD-1 blockade in classical Hodgkin lymphoma (dated by TCRdb to 2020 to 2021). Background on the whole study: Nivolumab dosing was 3 mg/kg intravenously every 2 weeks, continuing until either disease progression or unacceptable toxicity. A peripheral blood immune signature of response to PD-1 blockade in classical Hodgkin lymphoma was defined using TCR beta sequencing and CyTOF.

This clone occurred a few times. It lacks a known antigen. Per-nucleotide qualities are absent, and no much larger clonotype sits a single base away. Genomic DNA was isolated using the Qiagen DNeasy kit from unsorted PBMCs as well as from negatively selected CD4+ and CD8+ fractions. TCR beta CDR3 regions were amplified by immunoSEQ multiplex PCR using primers annealing to V and J segments. A synthetic immune receptor repertoire was used to minimize amplification bias, and remaining bias was computationally removed after sequencing. The study's own analysis went as follows. Custom Python scripts were used to quantify repertoire diversity as the Shannon entropy index. Unsorted, CD4+ and CD8+ repertoires were examined separately, except in combined analyses, for which CD4+ and CD8+ sequences were merged in silico. Clonal expansion was defined as a frequency increase of at least 2-fold after treatment compared with C1D1, and clones undetected at baseline were assigned a pseudocount of 0.5. Singleton clones were defined as clones with 0 or 1 copy at C1D1, and non-singleton clones were defined as clones with 2 or more copies. Clones expanded in unsorted samples were labelled as CD4+, CD8+ or unknown by matching protein sequences in sorted samples from the same patient. Wilcoxon tests on paired samples were used to test changes in diversity from C1D1 to C4D1. TCRdb obtained this table from immuneACCESS and retained in-frame rearrangements with V and J assigned. These tables miss some clones; where compared with another copy, unresolved V genes account for less than half of the shortfall, and the remainder is unexplained. From that table come the V and J calls and clone size; the DNA was used to work out D and trimming. The sample table contains tens of thousands of clones; only one count was recorded for 80% of them. The top ten constitute around 19% of the sample.

Broad study findings and their caveats: Among trial patients, those achieving complete response had baseline diversity similar to that of newly diagnosed patients, while diversity was significantly lower in partial responders and progressors. Baseline TCR diversity was reported to be lower in newly diagnosed patients than in healthy donors and to be lower still in relapsed/refractory patients. Lower diversity was observed in patients in whom nivolumab was started less than 1 year after ASCT, and these patients were excluded from later analyses so that confounding by immune reconstitution would be avoided. A significant rise by C4D1 was seen in CD4+ but not CD8+ TCR diversity (p=0.0027 vs p=0.16), with the rise being most apparent in complete responders (p=0.02). Only a single clinical trial cohort was studied, and what caused the repertoire differences, possibly disease activity or prior therapy, remained undefined.

Per the publication, the time point label means: cycle 4 day 1 (C4D1), after more than 5 weeks of nivolumab. Every trial patient had relapsed after autologous stem cell transplantation, and cohorts A, B and C differed in prior brentuximab vedotin exposure. The trial cohort included fewer than 65 patients with relapsed/refractory classical Hodgkin lymphoma, and each patient had a best overall response of complete response, partial response or progressive disease. In the multi-cohort phase II CheckMate 205 trial, trial patients received single-agent nivolumab. An independent review committee assessed best overall response using the 2007 International Working Group response criteria. Trial PBMCs were collected just before the start of nivolumab (C1D1) and during therapy at cycle 2 day 1 and cycle 4 day 1. Peripheral blood was collected in 8 mL Vacutainer Cell Preparation Tubes, from which PBMCs were isolated by centrifugation and then cryopreserved.

Taken from cysteine to phenylalanine, the CDR3 has 14 residues. Here the CDR3 DNA is all that survives: 42 bases in frame from base 1. Sequences MNHEY (CDR1) and SMNVEV (CDR2) are obtained from the germline V gene (reference sequence). V is cut back by 6 bases and J by 2 bases, with 4 bases in the junction unmatched. The sequence was collected from a human donor with classical Hodgkin lymphoma. The V gene is TRBV27 and the J gene is TRBJ2-7, with 10 central nucleotides matching TRBD1. This specimen consisted of peripheral blood mononuclear cells (PBMCs), obtained before the fourth cycle of nivolumab. The CDR3 loop reads CASRTGGFPYEQYF. The DNA is TGTGCCAGCAGGACAGGGGGCTTCCCCTACGAGCAGTACTTC.